This TCR beta chain was sequenced for a study of CD8 T cells in Susac syndrome. The study's findings and limits: The authors acknowledged that their TCR sequencing and HLA analysis involved a relatively small number of individuals.

Note on this clonotype: What it binds is unknown.

Random hexamers were used to reverse transcribe an amount of about 0.45 to 1 ug RNA. Amplification of the TCR beta CDR3 was carried out by immunoSEQ multiplex PCR, which spanned a total of 54 Vbeta and 13 Jbeta segments. MiXCR, run by TCRdb on the immunoSEQ multiplex PCR reads, gives a single entry per CDR3 protein. Of around 300,000 distinct CDR3 sequences detected, 92% appear once; the ten largest clones hold approximately 0.065%. This CDR3 is built from 20 residues. CDR1 is SGHNT and CDR2 is YYREEE in the germline V gene (reference sequence). The ends lost 4 bases at V and 2 bases at J; junction bases unmatched: 18. CD8+ and CD4+ T cells from blood underwent TCR beta sequencing, which was carried out in a high-throughput format. Negative isolation was used for CD8+ and CD4+ T cells, and FACS enrichment was applied to TEMRA cells.

This TCR was sampled from a human donor with multiple sclerosis. Sequenced input: CD4+ T cells from PBMCs. The chain joins TRBV5-4 to TRBJ2-3; 11 bases agree with TRBD2. The CDR3 sequence is CASSPLPLAGGRQYTDTQYF. CDR3 nucleotides: TGTGCCAGCAGCCCTCTCCCTCTAGCGGGAGGTAGACAGTACACAGATACGCAGTATTTT.